A single sample is the source of the 30 T cell receptor beta chains below, sequenced in a study of T-cell memory formation after mild COVID-19. From the 5' RACE reads, TCRdb called clonotypes with MiXCR, one entry per CDR3 protein. This table holds roughly 610,000 distinct CDR3 sequences, approximately 15% found once. What was sequenced was PBMCs or a T cell subset sorted from them (not recorded which). The receptors originated from an adult woman who had mild COVID-19 (a few samples of this study predate the infection). Cell type and time point are not known.

This chain connects TRBV12-3 or TRBV12-4 to TRBJ2-5, with 9 bases matching TRBD1. The CDR3 is 16 amino acids. Losses at the gene ends were 7 bases for V and 0 bases for J; bases not matched to a gene: 9. CDR3 nucleotide sequence: TGTGCCAGCACCATCTTGGACAGGGGAGACCAAGAGACCCAGTACTTC. This sequence encodes CASTILDRGDQETQYF.

This sequence joins TRBV20-1 and TRBJ2-7, with a tentative D call TRBD1 (6 bases). The germline V gene has CDR1 DFQATT and CDR2 SNEGSKA (reference sequence). The CDR3 runs to 12 residues. V dropped 4 bases and J dropped 6 bases, with 13 bases sitting between them. Here the CDR3 DNA reads TGCAGTGCTACGGGGACACCGGCCGAGCAGTACTTC. It is translated as CSATGTPAEQYF.

This clonotype was seen more than once but under ten times. The chain links TRBV5-1 to TRBJ2-3; 8 bases line up with TRBD2. J lost 0 bases, V lost 2 bases, and 5 bases had no gene match. The CDR3 length is 16 residues. Germline V gives CDR1 SGHRS, CDR2 YFSETQ. DNA of the CDR3: TGCGCCAGCAGCTTCTTTGGCGGGGGGAGCACAGATACGCAGTATTTT. Its protein is CASSFFGGGSTDTQYF.

The CDR3 loop is CASSYPAGYTF. For the CDR3, the DNA is TGTGCCAGCAGTTACCCTGCGGGCTACACCTTC. The rearrangement uses TRBV6-2 or TRBV6-3 and TRBJ1-2; D gene ambiguous. V was trimmed by 2 bases and J by 8 bases, leaving 6 bases between them. This CDR3 has 11 amino acids. Germline values: CDR1 MNHEY, CDR2 SVGEGT.

This clonotype was seen only a few times. The chain carries TRBV2 and TRBJ2-2; D is undetermined. The germline V and J ends were trimmed by 4 bases and 0 bases, with 12 bases remaining between them. CDR1 and CDR2 from the germline V gene are SNHLY and FYNNEI. The CDR3 contains 16 residues. CDR3 amino acids: CASSASTVSNTGELFF. CDR3 nucleotides: TGTGCCAGCAGTGCGTCGACTGTTTCGAACACCGGGGAGCTGTTTTTT. The full variable domain, in which reference TRBV2 and TRBJ2-2 provide the parts outside the CDR3, is EPEVTQTPSHQVTQMGQEVILRCVPISNHLYFYWYRQILGQKVEFLVSFYNNEISEKSEIFDDQFSVERPDGSNFTLKIRSTKLEDSAMYFCASSASTVSNTGELFFGEGSRLTVL.

This clonotype has a handful of counts. This rearrangement joins TRBV20-1 to TRBJ1-6; 9 bases are a match to TRBD1. The ends lost 1 base at V and 6 bases at J; junction bases unmatched: 7. Germline values: CDR1 DFQATT, CDR2 SNEGSKA (reference sequence). The CDR3 length is 16 residues. The CDR3 protein is CSARGPGTGSNSPLHF. The CDR3 DNA sequence: TGCAGTGCTAGAGGCCCAGGGACAGGGAGTAATTCACCCCTCCACTTT.

The chain links TRBV11-1 to TRBJ2-1, with D perhaps matching TRBD2 (5 bases). Per the germline V gene, CDR1 is SGHAT and CDR2 is FQDESV (reference sequence). The CDR3 has 16 residues. V lost 2 bases and J lost 3, with 14 bases in between. CDR3 coding DNA: TGTGCCAGCAGCTTACGCTCGGGAATGATCTACAATGAGCAGTTCTTC. Protein: CASSLRSGMIYNEQFF.

The chain links TRBV30 to TRBJ2-7; D is undetermined. Germline V gene lookup returns CDR1 GTSNPN and CDR2 SVGIG (reference sequence). V dropped 0 bases and J dropped 2 bases, with 11 bases sitting between them. The CDR3 consists of 14 residues. The CDR3 is CAWSVHSPTYEQYF. Written as DNA, the CDR3 is TGTGCCTGGAGTGTGCACAGCCCGACCTACGAGCAGTACTTC.

This clonotype was picked up a small number of times. This chain connects TRBV7-3 to TRBJ2-3; TRBD2 aligns across 7 bases. This CDR3 contains 16 residues. The germline V gene has CDR1 SGHTA and CDR2 FQGTGA. V lost 1 base, J lost 2 bases, and 6 bases stayed unmatched. The CDR3 region is CASSLIAGPSTDTQYF. As DNA, the CDR3 is TGTGCCAGCAGCTTAATAGCGGGCCCCTCCACAGATACGCAGTATTTT.

This clonotype was counted only a few times. This chain links TRBV4-1 with TRBJ2-4; D possibly corresponds to TRBD2 (6 bases). Germline CDR1 reads MGHRA; CDR2 reads YSYEKL. The V end was cut by 0 bases, the J end by 0 bases, with 15 bases between. The CDR3 totals 18 residues. For the CDR3, the DNA is TGCGCCAGCAGCCAAGAGGGTGGAGGGTATGGAGCCAAAAACATTCAGTACTTC. It specifies CASSQEGGGYGAKNIQYF.

The gene calls are TRBV27 and TRBJ1-4; D is unclear. The V gene lost 2 bases and the J gene lost 2 bases, with 9 bases spanning the gap. This CDR3 has 15 residues. The germline V gene encodes CDR1 MNHEY and CDR2 SMNVEV (reference sequence). CDR3 loop: CASSLMAVTNEKLFF. CDR3 coding DNA: TGTGCCAGCAGTTTAATGGCAGTTACTAATGAAAAACTGTTTTTT.

This sequence joins TRBV5-1 and TRBJ2-3, with unresolved D. Germline V gene sequence: CDR1 SGHRS, CDR2 YFSETQ. V lost 5 bases, J lost 0 bases, and 10 bases lay in between. CDR3 length: 14 amino acids. CDR3 loop: CASRESSSTDTQYF. The CDR3 DNA reads TGCGCCAGCAGGGAAAGCTCAAGCACAGATACGCAGTATTTT.

The chain joins TRBV5-5 to TRBJ1-2, with D hard to call. The V gene's germline CDR1 is SGHKS and CDR2 YYEKEE (reference sequence). Trimming shortened V by 2 bases and J by 5 bases, and 7 bases separated the two germline ends. CDR3 length: 12 residues. The CDR3 sequence: CASSLEDYGYTF. DNA of the CDR3: TGTGCCAGCAGCTTAGAGGATTATGGCTACACCTTC.

The genes are TRBV29-1 and TRBJ1-1; D is unclear. CDR3 length: 13 amino acids. Germline V lookup: CDR1 SQVTM, CDR2 ANQGSEA. The V gene lost 4 bases and the J gene lost 0 bases, with 9 bases spanning the gap. The CDR3: CSVVRIMNTEAFF. The CDR3 DNA sequence: TGCAGCGTTGTACGGATAATGAACACTGAAGCTTTCTTT.

As concerns this clonotype: The CDR3 does not close with the conserved phenylalanine or tryptophan, likely indicating a read error. The V and J genes are TRBV10-3 and TRBJ2-1; tentative D call: TRBD2 (5 bases). The CDR3 length is 15 residues. Germline values: CDR1 ENHRY, CDR2 SYGVKD. Between the trimmed V and J ends, which lost 2 bases and 3 bases, there was a span of 11 bases. The CDR3 protein is CAISEQEAIYNEQFL. The CDR3 DNA sequence: TGTGCCATCAGTGAGCAGGAGGCGATCTACAATGAGCAGTTCTTA.

This clonotype was recorded a few times. This chain links TRBV9 with TRBJ2-5; 15 bases are shared with TRBD2. V was pared by 2 bases and J by 5 bases, with 7 bases of the junction left unmatched. This CDR3 contains 17 residues. The germline gives CDR1 SGDLS, CDR2 YYNGEE. CDR3 sequence (DNA): TGTGCCAGCAGCGTGGGACTAGCGGGAGGAGGAGGGGAGACCCAGTACTTC. Translation gives CASSVGLAGGGGETQYF.

This clonotype occurred a few times. V usage is TRBV27 and J usage is TRBJ1-2; a weak D match, TRBD1 (6 bases). Germline loops: CDR1 MNHEY, CDR2 SMNVEV (reference sequence). The length of the CDR3 is 13 residues. V lost 6 bases and J 8 bases, leaving 16 bases between the germline ends. CDR3 in DNA: TGTGCCAGCAGATTACAGGGAGGGGGGGGCTACACCTTC. Translating it yields CASRLQGGGGYTF.

This chain joins TRBV7-8 and TRBJ2-5, with D hard to call. V lost 5 bases to trimming and J lost 5 bases, with 15 bases between them. This CDR3 is 14 amino acids long. Germline V gene lookup returns CDR1 SGHVS and CDR2 FQNEAQ. The CDR3 DNA reads as TGTGCCAGCAGCCCGATGTCACTACGCGAGACCCAGTACTTC. As protein: CASSPMSLRETQYF.

This clonotype was recorded a few times. The gene calls are TRBV7-2 and TRBJ1-2; D might be TRBD1 (5 bases). The CDR3 is 13 residues long. CDR1 and CDR2 from the germline V gene are SGHTA and FQGNSA. Trimming removed 1 base at V and 6 bases at J, with 9 bases between. The CDR3: CASSLVEGNGYTF. Written as DNA, the CDR3 is TGTGCCAGCAGCTTAGTAGAGGGGAATGGCTACACCTTC. The whole variable domain, filled in from reference TRBV7-2 and TRBJ1-2, reads GAGVSQSPSNKVTEKGKDVELRCDPISGHTALYWYRQSLGQGLEFLIYFQGNSAPDKSGLPSDRFSAERTGGSVSTLTIQRTQQEDSAVYLCASSLVEGNGYTFGSGTRLTVV.

The V call is TRBV27, the J call TRBJ1-2; no clear D gene. The CDR3 covers 21 residues. V shed 6 bases and J shed 8 bases, with 40 bases lying between them. The germline V gene encodes CDR1 MNHEY and CDR2 SMNVEV (reference sequence). The CDR3 sequence is CASSRTGSFMGKSYLLGGYTF. As DNA, the CDR3 is TGTGCCAGCAGCCGGACCGGTTCGTTTATGGGAAAATCTTACCTTTTGGGGGGCTACACCTTC.

In this sample, this clonotype turned up a few times. The rearrangement joins TRBV12-5 to TRBJ2-2; TRBD1 matches 8 bases. The CDR3 sequence is 16 residues long. CDR1 LGHNT and CDR2 FRNRAP come from the germline V gene. After removal of 0 bases from V and 3 bases from J, the junction contained 3 bases not matched to a gene. The CDR3 bases are TGTGCTAGTGGTTTGGTCACAGGGGGGTACACCGGGGAGCTGTTTTTT. Translation: CASGLVTGGYTGELFF.

CDR3 coding DNA: TGTGCCAGCAGCCAGGGGAGACAGCGAGAGACCCAGTACTTC. This gives the protein CASSQGRQRETQYF. The V and J genes are TRBV9 and TRBJ2-5; possible D gene TRBD1, 6 bases. This CDR3 has 14 amino acids. The V end lost 4 bases, the J end lost 4 bases, and 14 bases lay between the germline ends. Per the germline V gene, CDR1 is SGDLS and CDR2 is YYNGEE.

This clonotype came up many times. The CDR3: CASSQGAPYEQYF. The CDR3 DNA sequence: TGCGCCAGCAGCCAAGGGGCCCCCTACGAGCAGTACTTC. V gene TRBV4-1 combines with J gene TRBJ2-7; D remains ambiguous. Per germline, CDR1 MGHRA and CDR2 YSYEKL. The germline V and J ends were trimmed by 1 base and 2 bases, with 6 bases remaining between them. The CDR3 runs to 13 residues.

The V gene is TRBV6-1, the J gene TRBJ1-1; D possibly corresponds to TRBD1 (5 bases). Between the trimmed V and J ends, which lost 2 bases and 3 bases, there was a span of 13 bases. This CDR3 contains 15 residues. Germline assignment: CDR1 MNHNS and CDR2 SASEGT. CDR3 in DNA: TGTGCCAGCAGTGAAAAACTCGGGGGGGACACTGAAGCTTTCTTT. Translated: CASSEKLGGDTEAFF.

In its sample, this clonotype was seen a few times. The genes are TRBV10-3 and TRBJ2-3; maybe TRBD1 (5 bases). CDR1 and CDR2 (germline): ENHRY, SYGVKD. V shed 10 bases and J shed 4 bases, with 15 bases lying between them. The CDR3 extends over 13 amino acids. The CDR3, as DNA: TGTGCCACTGCCACAGGCCCTCCAGATACGCAGTATTTT. It specifies CATATGPPDTQYF.

V and J are TRBV7-6 and TRBJ2-3; 7 bases match TRBD2. V gave up 5 bases and J gave up 3 bases; unmatched junction bases: 11. The germline CDR1 and CDR2 sequences are SGHVS and FNYEAQ. This CDR3 spans 16 amino acids. The CDR3, as DNA: TGTGCCAGCAGCCCGTGGGGCGGGGGACGTACAGATACGCAGTATTTT. The encoded protein is CASSPWGGGRTDTQYF.

This clonotype turned up a few times. The chain combines TRBV24-1 with TRBJ2-1; TRBD1 agrees at 9 bases. From germline, CDR1 is KGHDR and CDR2 SFDVKD. The J segment lost 7 bases and the V segment lost 7 bases, leaving 16 bases of the junction unmatched. CDR3 length: 17 residues. For the CDR3, the DNA is TGTGCCACCAGCTCAAGTCGAGGACAGGGGTTTACGAATGAGCAGTTCTTC. Translation: CATSSSRGQGFTNEQFF.

The V and J genes are TRBV20-1 and TRBJ2-1; D ambiguous. The CDR3 loop spans 13 amino acids. The ends were cut back, 3 bases at V and 5 bases at J, with 11 bases in the middle. CDR1 DFQATT and CDR2 SNEGSKA come from the germline V gene (reference sequence). The CDR3 protein is CSARLHTNNEQFF. DNA of the CDR3: TGCAGTGCTAGGCTTCATACGAACAATGAGCAGTTCTTC.

The rearrangement uses TRBV12-3 or TRBV12-4 and TRBJ1-2; D gene unclear. V lost 5 bases and J lost 7, with 14 bases in between. The CDR3 loop spans 13 amino acids. The CDR3 coding sequence is TGTGCCAGCAGTGGCCCTTCGGCAGTTGGCTACACCTTC. This encodes CASSGPSAVGYTF.

The rearrangement links TRBV20-1 to TRBJ1-2, with D unresolved. Germline V lookup: CDR1 DFQATT, CDR2 SNEGSKA (reference sequence). This CDR3 has 12 residues. Between the trimmed V and J ends, which lost 3 bases and 2 bases, there was a span of 7 bases. The CDR3 DNA is TGCAGTGCTAGTCGGGAAAACTATGGCTACACCTTC. This encodes CSASRENYGYTF.